The entry below gives a single T cell receptor beta chain sequence along with its context. The antigen is not known. This sample was taken from a study of metastatic and nonmetastatic thyroid tumors. Study-level information: Patients with malignant and benign thyroid disease provided blood and tumor or nodule tissue, whose repertoires were compared.

In the authors' methods: The study took CDR3 differences across clinicopathological groups and made a distant-metastasis classifier for papillary thyroid cancer from them. Using MiXCR, TCRdb re-called clones from the PCR reads. In this record, the V and J calls reflect TCRdb's handling and not the investigators' own analysis. The sample holds 35,000 to 45,000 clones; 20% to 25% are singletons and the top ten take 15% to 18%. Study results and limitations: Benign nodules were reported to have significantly lower TCR beta diversity than malignant thyroid tumors, in blood and tumor.

Each patient came to thyroid surgery without any prior treatment (of any kind). Trimming took 7 bases from V and 7 from J; bases not matched to a gene: 18. CDR3 length equals 17 residues. Germline values: CDR1 ENHRY, CDR2 SYGVKD. Sequenced material: blood. This sequence originates from a female donor with papillary thyroid cancer or a benign thyroid nodule (not recorded which). Some clones in this sample may be carry-over from other donors' samples. V is TRBV10-3 and J is TRBJ2-1; TRBD2 matches 8 bases. CDR3 amino acids: CAIISSGSRSTTNEQFF. CDR3 DNA: TGTGCCATCATATCTAGCGGGTCCCGGTCTACTACAAATGAGCAGTTCTTC.